This T cell receptor (beta chain) is from a study of T cells expressing NK-cell markers. This CDR3 region has 16 residues. In germline, CDR1 is SGHTA, CDR2 FQGNSA. TCRdb reprocessed the 5' RACE reads and reports one entry per CDR3 protein, with no DNA. In total, the table holds roughly 430,000 distinct CDR3 sequences. The V gene is TRBV7-2, the J gene TRBJ2-3; there is no DNA to check the TCRdb D call of TRBD2. Source material: blood T cells: a sorted CD56 or NKG2C T cell subset, CD4+ or CD8+ T cells, or bulk PBMC T cells (not recorded which). The clonotype comes from a woman aged 18 to 75 in good health. The CDR3 spells CASSLSGTSGSDTQYF.